This T cell receptor beta chain was obtained from a study of T cells in Graves' hyperthyroidism and ophthalmopathy. It was RNA transcripts that yielded the amplified TCR beta CDR3 regions. The HTBI primer set was used in a first-round RT-PCR of the TCR CDR3. One entry per CDR3 protein, called by TCRdb with MiXCR from the multiplex PCR reads. The sample includes 300,000 to 450,000 distinct CDR3 sequences, around 14% of them seen just once. Study conclusions and caveats: Ophthalmopathy was told apart from stable hyperthyroidism by a 13 V-J model. Most thyroid clonotypes with frequency above 0.001 were detected in blood.

V was shortened by 1 base and J by 14 bases, with 9 bases between the two germline ends. Germline V gene lookup returns CDR1 SGHAT and CDR2 FQNNGV. This CDR3 has 12 amino acids. Graves' hyperthyroidism without ophthalmopathy progression within 18 months was termed stable. This clonotype was counted a few times. Its specificity is unknown. This clonotype was obtained from a woman between 18 and 30 years old with Graves' hyperthyroidism. The material sequenced was blood. The chain recombines TRBV11-2 with TRBJ1-6; no definite D call. Here the CDR3 reads CASSLGGRALHF. Here the CDR3 DNA reads TGTGCCAGCAGCTTAGGCGGTCGAGCCCTCCACTTT.